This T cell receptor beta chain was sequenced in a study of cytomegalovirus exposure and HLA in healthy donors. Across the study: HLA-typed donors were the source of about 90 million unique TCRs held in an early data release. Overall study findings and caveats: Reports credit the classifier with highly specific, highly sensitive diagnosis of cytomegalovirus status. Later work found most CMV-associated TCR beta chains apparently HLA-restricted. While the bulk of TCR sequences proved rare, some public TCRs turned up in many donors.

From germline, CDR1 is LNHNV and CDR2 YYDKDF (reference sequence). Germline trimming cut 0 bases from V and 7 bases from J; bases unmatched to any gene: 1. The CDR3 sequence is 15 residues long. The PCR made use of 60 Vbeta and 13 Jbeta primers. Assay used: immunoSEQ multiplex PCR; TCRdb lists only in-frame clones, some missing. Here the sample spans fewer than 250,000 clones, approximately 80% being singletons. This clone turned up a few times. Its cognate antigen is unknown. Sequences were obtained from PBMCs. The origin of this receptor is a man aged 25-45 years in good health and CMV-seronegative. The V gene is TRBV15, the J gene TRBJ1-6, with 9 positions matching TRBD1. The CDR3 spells CATSRDDRGNSPLHF. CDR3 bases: TGTGCCACCAGCAGAGATGACAGGGGGAATTCACCCCTCCACTTT. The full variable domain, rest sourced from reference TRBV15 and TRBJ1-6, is DAMVIQNPRYQVTQFGKPVTLSCSQTLNHNVMYWYQQKSSQAPKLLFHYYDKDFNNEADTPDNFQSRRPNTSFCFLDIRSPGLGDTAMYLCATSRDDRGNSPLHFGNGTRLTVT.